This T cell receptor beta chain was sequenced during a study of CD8 T cells in Susac syndrome. With random hexamers, reverse transcription was performed on about 0.45 to 1 ug of RNA. Across 54 Vbeta and 13 Jbeta, immunoSEQ multiplex PCR amplified TCR beta CDR3. TCRdb reprocessed the immunoSEQ multiplex PCR reads via MiXCR and lists one record per CDR3 protein. Among some 260,000 distinct CDR3 sequences listed, about 93% were seen once. With V trimmed by 6 bases and J by 8 bases, 6 bases remained unmatched. The CDR3 sequence is 15 residues long. Germline-derived CDR1 and CDR2 are SNHLY and FYNNEI. TCR beta from blood CD8+ and CD4+ T cells was sequenced. TEMRA cells were FACS-enriched, while CD8+ and CD4+ T cells were negatively isolated.

This sequence originates from a human donor with multiple sclerosis. The source material was CD4+ T cells from PBMCs. V usage is TRBV2 and J usage is TRBJ2-1, with 14 bases aligning to TRBD2. The CDR3 region has the DNA TGTGCCAGCAGCCCCGGGACTAGCGGGAGCTATGAGCAGTTCTTC. Translation gives CASSPGTSGSYEQFF.